A single sample is the source of the 29 T cell receptor beta chains below, sequenced in a study of T-cell memory formation after mild COVID-19. TCRdb passed the 5' RACE reads through MiXCR, listing each CDR3 protein once. This sample yields hundreds of thousands of distinct CDR3 sequences, of which 15% to 20% are seen a single time; roughly an eighth belongs to the top ten. Input material: PBMCs or a T cell subset sorted from them (not recorded which). These receptors came from an adult woman who had mild COVID-19 (a few samples of this study predate the infection). Cell type and time point are not known.

CDR3 DNA sequence: TGTGCCAGCAGTACCTCAGCGCGGGAGGGGGCAGATACGCAGTATTTT. This translates into CASSTSAREGADTQYF. V usage is TRBV6-6 and J usage is TRBJ2-3, with 9 nucleotides matching TRBD2. V gave up 5 bases and J gave up 4 bases; unmatched junction bases: 10. Germline loops: CDR1 MNHNY, CDR2 SVGAGI (reference sequence). This CDR3 has 16 amino acids.

The chain links TRBV3-1 to TRBJ1-6, with TRBD1 identical over 7 bases. V dropped 4 bases and J dropped 2; count of bases not matched to a gene: 5. The length of the CDR3 is 16 residues. CDR1 LGHDT and CDR2 YNNKEL come from the germline V gene (reference sequence). The CDR3 DNA reads as TGTGCCAGCAGCCCGACAGGGAGGCCCTATAATTCACCCCTCCACTTT. This translates into CASSPTGRPYNSPLHF.

V and J are TRBV24-1 and TRBJ1-3; TRBD1 is a possible D gene (5 bases). The germline CDR1 and CDR2 sequences are KGHDR and SFDVKD. Trimming cost V 4 bases and J 4 bases, with 10 bases left between them. The CDR3 runs 14 residues. CDR3 DNA: TGTGCCACCAGTGACGGCAGGGACGGAAACACCATATATTTT. Protein sequence: CATSDGRDGNTIYF.

This clonotype was counted between two and nine times. The genes are TRBV29-1 and TRBJ2-2; no reliable D call. The CDR3 sequence is 13 residues long. CDR1 and CDR2 (germline): SQVTM, ANQGSEA. Trimming took 3 bases from V and 2 from J, leaving 7 bases between them. As DNA, the CDR3 is TGCAGCGTTGATGTCGACAACACCGGGGAGCTGTTTTTT. Translation: CSVDVDNTGELFF.

A few counts support this clonotype. The V gene is TRBV3-1, the J gene TRBJ2-7, with 12 bases that match TRBD2. The V gene end was trimmed by 4 bases and the J gene end by 0 bases; junction bases not matched to a gene: 7. The CDR3 sequence is 17 residues long. Per the germline V gene, CDR1 is LGHDT and CDR2 is YNNKEL (reference sequence). Here the CDR3 reads CASSPQASGRASYEQYF. Here the CDR3 DNA reads TGTGCCAGCAGCCCGCAGGCTAGCGGGAGGGCCTCCTACGAGCAGTACTTC.

This clonotype has a handful of counts. V is TRBV6-5 and J is TRBJ2-3; TRBD2 might be the D (6 bases). Germline CDR1 reads MNHEY; CDR2 reads SVGAGI. Deletions cut 0 bases from V and 5 bases from J, with 15 bases between. The CDR3 is 16 amino acids. This CDR3 is CASSYSSVGGEDTQYF. The CDR3 DNA sequence: TGTGCCAGCAGTTACTCGAGTGTGGGGGGTGAAGATACGCAGTATTTT.

This clonotype has more than one count but fewer than ten. The chain recombines TRBV7-2 with TRBJ2-7; TRBD2 is a possible D gene (6 bases). CDR1 and CDR2 (germline): SGHTA, FQGNSA. V shed 4 bases and J shed 5 bases, with 15 bases lying between them. The CDR3 runs 14 residues. In nucleotides, the CDR3 is TGTGCCAGCAGCTACGCGGGACCGCAGAACGAGCAGTACTTC. As protein: CASSYAGPQNEQYF.

This chain links TRBV11-2 with TRBJ1-6; unclear D gene. Germline loops: CDR1 SGHAT, CDR2 FQNNGV. Trimming pared 1 base from V and 4 bases from J, leaving 2 bases between. The CDR3 has 13 residues. The CDR3 reads CASSLVYNSPLHF. CDR3 nucleotide sequence: TGTGCCAGCAGCTTAGTATATAATTCACCCCTCCACTTT.

This clonotype was observed a few times. The chain is built from TRBV18 and TRBJ2-1, with D perhaps TRBD1 (7 bases). V was pared by 3 bases and J by 0 bases, with 15 bases between. Germline CDR1 KGHSH, CDR2 LQKENI. The CDR3 spans 17 residues. The CDR3 coding sequence is TGTGCCAGCTCACCGCCGCGGGGACAGATCTCCTACAATGAGCAGTTCTTC. Its translation: CASSPPRGQISYNEQFF.

This clonotype was seen a handful of times. The chain carries TRBV12-3 or TRBV12-4 and TRBJ2-5; D may be TRBD1 or TRBD2 (5 bases each). V lost 7 bases, J lost 2 bases, and 11 bases lay in between. CDR3 length: 13 residues. CDR3 nucleotides: TGTGCCAGCATCCGGGACGCACAAGAGACCCAGTACTTC. It encodes CASIRDAQETQYF.

The chain carries TRBV29-1 and TRBJ2-7; D is perhaps TRBD1 (6 bases). The CDR3 is 15 residues long. Germline V gene data show CDR1 as SQVTM and CDR2 as ANQGSEA. The germline V and J ends were trimmed by 1 base and 2 bases, with 15 bases remaining between them. For the CDR3, the DNA is TGCAGCGTTGAAGGCCTACAGGGTCGGGCCTACGAGCAGTACTTC. Its protein is CSVEGLQGRAYEQYF.

This clonotype appeared a few times. This chain joins TRBV12-5 and TRBJ1-2; tentatively, D is TRBD1 (5 bases). Germline assignment: CDR1 LGHNT and CDR2 FRNRAP. V lost 9 bases and J 4 bases, leaving 15 bases between the germline ends. This CDR3 has 13 amino acids. The CDR3 here is CASGTGAAYGYTF. CDR3 in DNA: TGTGCTAGCGGCACTGGGGCAGCCTATGGCTACACCTTC.

The chain combines TRBV21-1 with TRBJ2-5; TRBD1, the table's D call, lacks a check against the DNA. TRBV21-1 is a listed pseudogene. This CDR3 has 14 residues. DNA of the CDR3: TGTGCCAGCAGCACCACCGGGCAGCAAGAGACCCAGTACTTC. It encodes CASSTTGQQETQYF.

The chain couples TRBV6-5 to TRBJ2-1; D is possibly TRBD2 (5 bases). CDR1 MNHEY and CDR2 SVGAGI come from the germline V gene. The CDR3 contains 15 residues. Trimming cost V 2 bases and J 0 bases, with 8 bases left between them. CDR3 residues: CASSYIGSSYNEQFF. CDR3 coding DNA: TGTGCCAGCAGTTACATAGGGAGCTCCTACAATGAGCAGTTCTTC.

This clonotype has only a few counts. CDR3 amino acids: CASTSGGRKNTGELFF. CDR3 coding DNA: TGTGCCAGCACCTCGGGGGGCCGGAAGAACACCGGGGAGCTGTTTTTT. The J gene is TRBJ2-2, the V gene TRBV11-2, with D perhaps matching TRBD2 (7 bases). Per the germline V gene, CDR1 is SGHAT and CDR2 is FQNNGV. The CDR3 spans 16 residues. Trimming left V 7 bases short and J 1 base short, with 16 bases between.

In this sample, this clonotype turned up a few times. The CDR3 protein is CASRPHPRTGGNTEAFF. As DNA, the CDR3 is TGTGCCAGCAGACCGCACCCTAGGACAGGGGGGAACACTGAAGCTTTCTTT. The chain joins TRBV7-9 to TRBJ1-1; 10 bases are shared with TRBD1. The CDR3 has 17 amino acids. Germline V gene lookup returns CDR1 SEHNR and CDR2 FQNEAQ (reference sequence). V was clipped by 6 bases and J by 1 base; unmatched bases: 11.

This clonotype was counted a few times. This chain links TRBV3-1 with TRBJ2-1, with TRBD2 matching over 12 bases. The ends lost 4 bases at V and 4 bases at J; junction bases unmatched: 14. This CDR3 has 19 residues. Germline V gene lookup returns CDR1 LGHDT and CDR2 YNNKEL (reference sequence). The CDR3 nucleotides are TGTGCCAGCAGCCCTAGACTAGCGGGAGCACCCATACTGTACAATGAGCAGTTCTTC. Amino acids: CASSPRLAGAPILYNEQFF.

This clonotype showed up many times. The V and J genes are TRBV9 and TRBJ2-5; D unresolved. V dropped 0 bases and J dropped 4 bases, with 7 bases sitting between them. Germline V CDR1 and CDR2: SGDLS, YYNGEE. The CDR3 sequence is 13 residues long. The CDR3 loop reads CASSVGGLETQYF. DNA of the CDR3: TGTGCCAGCAGCGTAGGTGGCCTAGAGACCCAGTACTTC.

This clonotype was recorded a few times. The chain carries TRBV4-3 and TRBJ2-1; TRBD2 matches at 10 bases. CDR3 length equals 15 residues. Trimming cost V 1 base and J 9 bases; bases outside gene matches: 6. Germline V gives CDR1 LGHNA, CDR2 YSLEER. The CDR3, as DNA: TGCGCCAGCAGCCAAGTAGCGGGAGGAGTGAGTGAGCAGTTCTTC. Encoded protein: CASSQVAGGVSEQFF.

The chain is built from TRBV20-1 and TRBJ2-5; D is unresolved. The V end lost 3 bases, the J end lost 1 base, and 15 bases lay between the germline ends. Germline CDR1 is DFQATT and CDR2 is SNEGSKA (reference sequence). The CDR3 sequence is 15 residues long. In nucleotides, the CDR3 is TGCAGTGCTAGCCGCGGCACCCGGGCCCAAGAGACCCAGTACTTC. This gives the protein CSASRGTRAQETQYF.

The gene calls are TRBV12-3 or TRBV12-4 and TRBJ1-6; D gene ambiguous. This CDR3 has 13 residues. The V end was cut by 6 bases, the J end by 9 bases, with 12 bases between. The CDR3 sequence is CASSSDSTSPLHF. The DNA of the CDR3 is TGTGCCAGCAGCTCGGACTCTACTTCACCCCTCCACTTT.

This clonotype was seen repeatedly, ten times or more. The gene calls are TRBV4-2 and TRBJ2-2, with 11 bases identical to TRBD2. CDR1 is LGHNA, CDR2 YNFKEQ, per germline. Unmatched junction bases numbered 11, after V lost 4 bases and J lost 7 bases. The CDR3 runs to 17 residues. CDR3 in DNA: TGTGCCAGCAGCCCTGCTACTAGCGGGAGAGGTGGCGGGGAGCTGTTTTTT. Its translation: CASSPATSGRGGGELFF.

The J gene is TRBJ2-7, the V gene TRBV4-1, with D unclear. The length of the CDR3 is 15 residues. V lost 2 bases to trimming and J lost 6 bases, with 17 bases between them. In germline, CDR1 is MGHRA, CDR2 YSYEKL. The CDR3 spells CASSQSFGFSGEQYF. The CDR3 DNA is TGCGCCAGCAGCCAATCGTTTGGGTTCTCGGGCGAGCAGTACTTC.

V gene TRBV18 combines with J gene TRBJ1-1; no reliable D call. Germline CDR1 KGHSH, CDR2 LQKENI. CDR3 length equals 16 residues. V was clipped by 3 bases and J by 0 bases, with 14 bases between them. The CDR3 DNA follows: TGTGCCAGCTCACCTAACCAGCAGATTATGAACACTGAAGCTTTCTTT. It is translated as CASSPNQQIMNTEAFF.

This clonotype was observed a handful of times. The chain combines TRBV27 with TRBJ2-5; D gene ambiguous. V was trimmed by 6 bases and J by 5 bases, leaving 13 bases between them. CDR3 length equals 13 residues. Germline V gene sequence: CDR1 MNHEY, CDR2 SMNVEV (reference sequence). The CDR3, as DNA: TGTGCCAGCAGCGCCCTTATGTTGGAGACCCAGTACTTC. Translation: CASSALMLETQYF.

This chain uses TRBV7-9 with TRBJ2-1; D gene ambiguous. In germline, CDR1 is SEHNR, CDR2 FQNEAQ (reference sequence). This CDR3 comprises 15 residues. V was clipped by 1 base and J by 0 bases, with 7 bases between them. CDR3 nucleotides: TGTGCCAGCAGCTTAGTAGATAGCTCCTACAATGAGCAGTTCTTC. Translating it yields CASSLVDSSYNEQFF.

The chain is built from TRBV5-4 and TRBJ2-1; D possibly matches TRBD1 or TRBD2 (5 bases each). CDR1 and CDR2 (germline): SGHNT, YYREEE (reference sequence). V was cut by 2 bases and J by 7 bases, with 19 bases left in between. This CDR3 comprises 16 residues. The DNA of the CDR3 is TGTGCCAGCAGCTTAATGGGACCACAAACCCTAAATGAGCAGTTCTTC. It specifies CASSLMGPQTLNEQFF.

The sample holds a few counts of this clonotype. V and J are TRBV7-8 and TRBJ2-3; 8 bases agree with TRBD1. CDR1 is SGHVS, CDR2 FQNEAQ, per germline. The CDR3 extends over 14 amino acids. The J segment lost 0 bases and the V segment lost 10 bases, leaving 6 bases of the junction unmatched. In DNA, the CDR3 is TGTGCCACCTGCAGGGGGCCGAGCACAGATACGCAGTATTTT. Protein product: CATCRGPSTDTQYF.

This clonotype was observed many times. V and J are TRBV5-5 and TRBJ1-1; TRBD1 agrees at 10 bases. Germline loops: CDR1 SGHKS, CDR2 YYEKEE (reference sequence). The length of the CDR3 is 16 residues. The ends lost 0 bases at V and 5 bases at J; junction bases unmatched: 7. CDR3 in amino acids: CASSLGQGAMRTEAFF. For the CDR3, the DNA is TGTGCCAGCAGCTTGGGACAGGGGGCTATGAGGACTGAAGCTTTCTTT.